This is a list of T cell receptor beta chains from one sample in a study of regulatory T cells in long-lasting Graves disease. TCRdb analysed the multiplex PCR reads with MiXCR anew, one entry per CDR3 protein. The sample yields 350,000 to 550,000 distinct CDR3 sequences, over 15% seen once. In addition, the sample was reused for a study of T cells in Graves' hyperthyroidism and ophthalmopathy.

Material: peripheral blood mononuclear cells (PBMCs), obtained at new diagnosis, from a patient treated with antithyroid drugs. The receptors derive from a woman under 30 with Graves disease. Each CDR3 is given with its conserved first and last residue. Each record gives: clone size, J gene, V gene, D gene, CDR3 protein, CDR3 DNA. A D gene is named only where the DNA matches it firmly. Some rows have no size entry. The others give once, few or many, or a class for an expanded clone.

>many|TRBJ2-1|TRBV20-1|NA
CSARGTQSYNEQFF
TGCAGTGCTAGAGGGACGCAGAGCTACAATGAGCAGTTCTTC
>once|TRBJ2-2|TRBV6-5|TRBD2
CASSSLAGVSGELFF
TGTGCCAGCAGTTCACTAGCGGGAGTATCTGGGGAGCTGTTTTTT
>many|TRBJ2-5|TRBV12-3/TRBV12-4|NA
CASSPEKETQYF
TGTGCCAGCAGTCCAGAGAAAGAGACCCAGTACTTC
>few|TRBJ2-2|TRBV7-9|NA
CASSFGATGELFF
TGTGCCAGCAGCTTCGGGGCCACCGGGGAGCTGTTTTTT
>many|TRBJ2-7|TRBV14|TRBD2
CASSQVRTRKTPVYEQYF
TGTGCCAGCAGCCAAGTCCGGACTAGAAAGACTCCAGTCTACGAGCAGTACTTC
>many|TRBJ2-7|TRBV11-2|TRBD2
CASSPGLAGYEQYF
TGTGCCAGCAGTCCCGGACTAGCGGGCTACGAGCAGTACTTC
>many|TRBJ1-4|TRBV7-2|NA
CASSLEFWPGATNEKLFF
TGTGCCAGCAGCTTAGAGTTTTGGCCGGGGGCAACTAATGAAAAACTGTTTTTT
>once|TRBJ2-2|TRBV3-1|NA
CASSHDLTPYSNTGELFF
TGTGCCAGCAGCCACGACTTGACACCCTACTCGAACACCGGGGAGCTGTTTTTT
>many|TRBJ2-1|TRBV29-1|NA
CSVEETGLGEQFF
TGCAGCGTTGAAGAAACAGGGCTTGGTGAGCAGTTCTTC
>few|TRBJ1-1|TRBV9|TRBD1
CASSVAGGTEQAFF
TGTGCCAGCAGCGTAGCCGGGGGGACAGAACAAGCTTTCTTT
>NA|TRBJ2-7|TRBV6-1|NA
CASSDTPSYEQYF
TGTGCCAGCAGTGATACACCGTCCTACGAGCAGTACTTC
>many|TRBJ1-5|TRBV15|NA
CATSRGEGNQPQHF
TGTGCCACCAGCAGAGGCGAAGGCAATCAGCCCCAGCATTTT
>many|TRBJ2-7|TRBV11-2|NA
CASSYVGHILYYEQYF
TGTGCCAGCAGCTACGTAGGACACATCTTATACTACGAGCAGTACTTC
>many|TRBJ2-3|TRBV7-2|TRBD2
CASSFLAGGSTDTQYF
TGTGCCAGCAGCTTTCTAGCGGGAGGGAGCACAGATACGCAGTATTTT
>few|TRBJ2-1|TRBV7-3|TRBD2
CASSSSGSIDEQFF
TGCGCCAGCAGCTCTAGCGGGAGTATCGATGAGCAGTTCTTC
>few|TRBJ2-2|TRBV5-6|NA
CASSLWDGNTGELFF
TGTGCCAGCAGCTTGTGGGACGGAAACACCGGGGAGCTGTTTTTT
>many|TRBJ2-1|TRBV11-2|TRBD2
CASTRAGGSSYNEQFF
TGTGCCAGCACTCGAGCGGGAGGAAGCTCCTACAATGAGCAGTTCTTC
>many|TRBJ1-1|TRBV28|TRBD1
CASIWTGGMNTEAFF
TGTGCCAGCATTTGGACAGGGGGTATGAACACTGAAGCTTTCTTT
>NA|TRBJ1-2|TRBV19|TRBD1
CASRETGHYGYTF
TGTGCCAGTAGGGAGACAGGGCACTATGGCTACACCTTC
>many|TRBJ2-7|TRBV12-3/TRBV12-4|TRBD1
CASRTGTGSYEQYF
TGTGCCAGCAGGACCGGGACAGGCTCCTACGAGCAGTACTTC
>many|TRBJ1-1|TRBV5-1|NA
CASSPRLSTEAFF
TGCGCCAGCAGCCCTCGATTGTCCACTGAAGCTTTCTTT